The 14 T cell receptor beta chains presented below share a single source sample, sequenced in a study of blood T cell repertoires in COVID-19. Produced via immunoSEQ multiplex PCR; TCRdb's table is partial and in-frame only. The table lists 150,000 to 200,000 clones, 80% to 90% of them singletons. Sequenced material: PBMCs or T cells enriched from blood (not recorded which). The receptors come from a woman between 35 and 50 years old with acute COVID-19.

J is TRBJ1-2 and V is TRBV24-1, with 8 bases lining up with TRBD1. The CDR3 loop spans 13 amino acids. The V segment lost 9 bases and the J segment 6 bases; nucleotides outside the gene matches: 8. CDR1 KGHDR and CDR2 SFDVKD come from the germline V gene. In DNA form, the CDR3 reads TGTGCCACCCATGCCGGGACAGGAGATGGCTACACCTTC. Its translation: CATHAGTGDGYTF.

This chain links TRBV5-1 with TRBJ2-5, with a weak D call TRBD1 (6 bases). V lost 2 bases, J lost 1 base, and 9 bases lay in between. Germline values: CDR1 SGHRS, CDR2 YFSETQ. This CDR3 region has 14 residues. The CDR3 sequence is CASSFWTAQETQYF. CDR3 sequence (DNA): TGCGCCAGCAGCTTCTGGACAGCCCAAGAGACCCAGTACTTC.

The chain recombines TRBV6-1 with TRBJ2-7, with D possibly being TRBD1 (6 bases). V lost 1 base and J 3 bases, leaving 13 bases between the germline ends. The CDR3 has 15 residues. Per germline, CDR1 MNHNS and CDR2 SASEGT. CDR3 sequence (DNA): TGTGCCAGCAGTGAAGTCACAGGGAGAATCTACGAGCAGTACTTC. It codes for CASSEVTGRIYEQYF.

The J gene is TRBJ2-2, the V gene TRBV7-3, with 11 nucleotides matching TRBD2. V lost 0 bases to trimming and J lost 0 bases; unmatched junction nucleotides: 3. Germline lookup yields CDR1 SGHTA and CDR2 FQGTGA. The CDR3 spans 18 residues. The CDR3 here is CASSLTASGGPNTGELFF. DNA for the CDR3: TGTGCCAGCAGCTTAACCGCTAGCGGGGGGCCGAACACCGGGGAGCTGTTTTTT.

V and J are TRBV9 and TRBJ1-3; D is ambiguous. CDR3 length: 16 residues. CDR1 and CDR2 (germline): SGDLS, YYNGEE. With 2 bases removed from V and 0 bases from J, the gap between germline ends came to 12 bases. For the CDR3, the DNA is TGTGCCAGCAGCGTGGCGGCCGGCAACTCTGGAAACACCATATATTTT. Encoded protein: CASSVAAGNSGNTIYF.

The genes are TRBV7-8 and TRBJ1-1; D is unresolved. Per the germline V gene, CDR1 is SGHVS and CDR2 is FQNEAQ. This CDR3 region has 15 residues. V was clipped by 1 base and J by 6 bases, with 15 bases between them. DNA of the CDR3: TGTGCCAGCAGCTTAGACCGGCCTGTTGGAGCTGAAGCTTTCTTT. Protein sequence: CASSLDRPVGAEAFF.

This clone was recorded once. The chain links TRBV7-9 to TRBJ2-7; no clear D. Deletions cut 1 base from V and 2 bases from J, with 3 bases between. Germline V gives CDR1 SEHNR, CDR2 FQNEAQ (reference sequence). CDR3 length: 12 residues. CDR3: CASSLVTYEQYF. The DNA of the CDR3 is TGTGCCAGCAGCTTAGTTACCTACGAGCAGTACTTC.

The V and J genes are TRBV4-1 and TRBJ2-1; D perhaps matches TRBD1 (6 bases). Germline V gene sequence: CDR1 MGHRA, CDR2 YSYEKL. V lost 0 bases and J 2 bases, leaving 11 bases between the germline ends. The CDR3 has 16 amino acids. CDR3 amino acids: CASSQETQGPYNEQFF. The CDR3 nucleotides are TGCGCCAGCAGCCAAGAAACACAGGGCCCCTACAATGAGCAGTTCTTC.

This chain links TRBV6-2 or TRBV6-3 with TRBJ2-7, with 8 bases aligning to TRBD2. The CDR3 covers 15 residues. V gave up 2 bases and J gave up 2 bases; unmatched junction bases: 5. Germline V gene lookup returns CDR1 MNHEY and CDR2 SVGEGT. In nucleotides, the CDR3 is TGTGCCAGCAGTTACCGGCGAGCGGGGGCCTACGAGCAGTACTTC. This codes for CASSYRRAGAYEQYF.

This chain connects TRBV15 to TRBJ1-5; D ambiguous. The V gene lost 1 base and the J gene lost 5 bases, with 3 bases spanning the gap. The CDR3 runs 12 residues. The V gene's germline CDR1 is LNHNV and CDR2 YYDKDF (reference sequence). DNA of the CDR3: TGTGCCACCAGCAGAGCCGATCAGCCCCAGCATTTT. The encoded protein is CATSRADQPQHF.

The chain uses TRBV6-2 or TRBV6-3 and TRBJ2-3; the match to TRBD2 covers 10 bases. V lost 5 bases to trimming and J lost 2 bases; unmatched junction nucleotides: 4. Germline lookup yields CDR1 MNHEY and CDR2 SVGEGT. This CDR3 has 15 amino acids. The CDR3 DNA is TGTGCCAGCAGTGCGCTAGCGGGGGTCACAGATACGCAGTATTTT. As protein: CASSALAGVTDTQYF.

The gene calls are TRBV3-1 (or the pseudogene TRBV3-2) and TRBJ2-2, with 7 bases aligning to TRBD1. The CDR3 length is 16 residues. In germline, CDR1 is LGHDT, CDR2 YNNKEL (reference sequence). Trimming at V came to 4 bases and at J to 6 bases, leaving 11 bases not matched to a gene. CDR3 protein: CASSRRQGIAAGELFF. The CDR3 DNA reads TGTGCCAGCAGCCGACGACAGGGAATTGCCGCCGGGGAGCTGTTTTTT.

V and J are TRBV29-1 and TRBJ2-1, with D uncertain. Germline V gene lookup returns CDR1 SQVTM and CDR2 ANQGSEA. The V and J ends lost 2 bases and 5 bases respectively, with 16 bases between them. The CDR3 runs to 15 residues. The CDR3 DNA follows: TGCAGCGTTGAACGCGCTCCAGCAGGAAACAATGAGCAGTTCTTC. This translates into CSVERAPAGNNEQFF.

The chain combines TRBV19 with TRBJ1-1, with D unclear. Trimming took off 7 bases at V and 7 bases at J, with 19 bases between the two ends. CDR1 and CDR2 (germline): LNHDA, SQIVND (reference sequence). The CDR3 contains 14 residues. DNA for the CDR3: TGTGCCAGTAACCCCGGGATCGTTGCGGGTGAAGCTTTCTTT. The encoded protein is CASNPGIVAGEAFF. Together with reference TRBV19 and TRBJ1-1, the CDR3 gives the full variable domain: DGGITQSPKYLFRKEGQNVTLSCEQNLNHDAMYWYRQDPGQGLRLIYYSQIVNDFQKGDIAEGYSVSREKKESFPLTVTSAQKNPTAFYLCASNPGIVAGEAFFGQGTRLTVV.